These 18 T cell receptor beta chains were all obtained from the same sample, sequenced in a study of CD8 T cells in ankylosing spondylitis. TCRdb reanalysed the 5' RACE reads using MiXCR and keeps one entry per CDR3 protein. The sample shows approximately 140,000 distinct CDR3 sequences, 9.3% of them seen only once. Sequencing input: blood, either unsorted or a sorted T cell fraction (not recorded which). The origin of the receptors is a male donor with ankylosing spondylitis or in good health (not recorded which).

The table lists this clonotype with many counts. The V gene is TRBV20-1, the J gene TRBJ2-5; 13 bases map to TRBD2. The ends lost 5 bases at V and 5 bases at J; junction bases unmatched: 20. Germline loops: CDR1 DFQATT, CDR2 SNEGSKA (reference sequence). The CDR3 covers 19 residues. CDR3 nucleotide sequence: TGCAGTGCTTCACCGTCCTGGACTAGCGGGAGCAACGTTATGGAGACCCAGTACTTC. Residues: CSASPSWTSGSNVMETQYF.

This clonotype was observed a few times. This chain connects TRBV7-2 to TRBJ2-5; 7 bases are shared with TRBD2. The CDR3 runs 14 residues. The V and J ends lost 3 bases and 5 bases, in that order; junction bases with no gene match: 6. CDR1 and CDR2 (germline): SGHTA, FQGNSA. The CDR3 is CASSFGGSGETQYF. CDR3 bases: TGTGCCAGCAGCTTTGGCGGGAGTGGGGAGACCCAGTACTTC. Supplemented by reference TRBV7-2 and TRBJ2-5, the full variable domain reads GAGVSQSPSNKVTEKGKDVELRCDPISGHTALYWYRQSLGQGLEFLIYFQGNSAPDKSGLPSDRFSAERTGGSVSTLTIQRTQQEDSAVYLCASSFGGSGETQYFGPGTRLLVL.

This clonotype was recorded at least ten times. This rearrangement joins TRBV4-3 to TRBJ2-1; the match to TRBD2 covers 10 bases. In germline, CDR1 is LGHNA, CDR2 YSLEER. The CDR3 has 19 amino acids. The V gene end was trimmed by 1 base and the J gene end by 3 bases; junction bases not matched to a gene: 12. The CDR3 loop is CASSQALNTGLANYNEQFF. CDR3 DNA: TGCGCCAGCAGCCAAGCCTTGAATACGGGACTAGCGAACTACAATGAGCAGTTCTTC.

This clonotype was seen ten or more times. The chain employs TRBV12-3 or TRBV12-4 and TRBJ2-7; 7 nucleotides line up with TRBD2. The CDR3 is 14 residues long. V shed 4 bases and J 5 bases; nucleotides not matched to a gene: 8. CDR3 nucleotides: TGTGCCAGCAGTTGGCGGGAGATTAGGGACGAGCAGTACTTC. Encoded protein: CASSWREIRDEQYF.

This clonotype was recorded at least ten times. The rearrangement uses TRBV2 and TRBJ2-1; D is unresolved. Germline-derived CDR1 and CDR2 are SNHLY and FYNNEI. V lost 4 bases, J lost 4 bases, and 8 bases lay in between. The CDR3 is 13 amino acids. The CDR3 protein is CASSVEMYNEQFF. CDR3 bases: TGTGCCAGCAGTGTCGAGATGTACAATGAGCAGTTCTTC. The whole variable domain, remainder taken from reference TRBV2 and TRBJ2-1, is EPEVTQTPSHQVTQMGQEVILRCVPISNHLYFYWYRQILGQKVEFLVSFYNNEISEKSEIFDDQFSVERPDGSNFTLKIRSTKLEDSAMYFCASSVEMYNEQFFGPGTRLTVL.

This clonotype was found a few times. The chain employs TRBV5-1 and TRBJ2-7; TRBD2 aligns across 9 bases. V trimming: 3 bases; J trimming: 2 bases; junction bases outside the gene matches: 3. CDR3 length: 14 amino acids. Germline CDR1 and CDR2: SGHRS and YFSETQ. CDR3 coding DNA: TGCGCCAGCAGCTCGACTAGCGGAACCTACGAGCAGTACTTC. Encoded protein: CASSSTSGTYEQYF.

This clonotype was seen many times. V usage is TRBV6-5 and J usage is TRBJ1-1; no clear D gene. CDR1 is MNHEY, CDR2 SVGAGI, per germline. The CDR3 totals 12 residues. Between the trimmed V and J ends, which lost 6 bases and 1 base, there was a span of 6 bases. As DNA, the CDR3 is TGTGCCAGCAGCCAACCGAACACTGAAGCTTTCTTT. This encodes CASSQPNTEAFF.

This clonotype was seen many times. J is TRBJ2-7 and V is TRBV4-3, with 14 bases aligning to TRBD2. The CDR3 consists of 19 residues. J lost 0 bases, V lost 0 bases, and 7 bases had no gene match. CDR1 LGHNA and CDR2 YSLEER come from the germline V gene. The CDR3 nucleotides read TGCGCCAGCAGCCAAGATCTGGTGGGACTAGCGGGAGACTCCTACGAGCAGTACTTC. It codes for CASSQDLVGLAGDSYEQYF.

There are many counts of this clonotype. CDR3 in amino acids: CASSSHPGTLIPGNTIYF. CDR3 DNA: TGTGCCAGCAGTTCGCATCCCGGGACATTAATCCCTGGAAACACCATATATTTT. The chain recombines TRBV6-5 with TRBJ1-3, with D perhaps matching TRBD1 (6 bases). CDR3 length equals 18 residues. CDR1 is MNHEY and CDR2 is SVGAGI in the germline V gene. V dropped 4 bases and J dropped 2 bases, with 21 bases sitting between them.

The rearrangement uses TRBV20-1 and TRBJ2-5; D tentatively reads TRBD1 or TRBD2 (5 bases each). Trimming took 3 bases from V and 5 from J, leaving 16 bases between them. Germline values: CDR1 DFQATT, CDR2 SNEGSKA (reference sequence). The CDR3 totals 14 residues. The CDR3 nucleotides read TGCAGTGCTAGGCCCCCAGGGAGATGGGAGACCCAGTACTTC. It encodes CSARPPGRWETQYF.

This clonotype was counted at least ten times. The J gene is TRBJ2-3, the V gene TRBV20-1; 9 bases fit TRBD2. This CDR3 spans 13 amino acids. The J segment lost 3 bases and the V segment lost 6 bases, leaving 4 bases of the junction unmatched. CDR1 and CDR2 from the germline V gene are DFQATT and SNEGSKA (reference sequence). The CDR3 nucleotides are TGCAGTGCGATAGCGGGAGCAACAGATACGCAGTATTTT. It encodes CSAIAGATDTQYF.

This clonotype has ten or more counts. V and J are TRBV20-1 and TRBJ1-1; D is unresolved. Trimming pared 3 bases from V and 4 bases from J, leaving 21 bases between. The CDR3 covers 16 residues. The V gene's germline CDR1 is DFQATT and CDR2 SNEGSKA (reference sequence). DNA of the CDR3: TGCAGTGCTAGGTCTGGGCGTGTGAGGTTAATCACTGAAGCTTTCTTT. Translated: CSARSGRVRLITEAFF.

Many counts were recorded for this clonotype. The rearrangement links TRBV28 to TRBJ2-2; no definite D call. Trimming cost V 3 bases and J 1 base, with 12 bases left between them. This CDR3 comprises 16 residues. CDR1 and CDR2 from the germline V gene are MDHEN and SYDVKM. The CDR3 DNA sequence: TGTGCCAGCAGTTTTTCGGTGACGAGGAACACCGGGGAGCTGTTTTTT. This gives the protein CASSFSVTRNTGELFF. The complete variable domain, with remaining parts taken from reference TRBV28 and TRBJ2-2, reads DVKVTQSSRYLVKRTGEKVFLECVQDMDHENMFWYRQDPGLGLRLIYFSYDVKMKEKGDIPEGYSVSREKKERFSLILESASTNQTSMYLCASSFSVTRNTGELFFGEGSRLTVL.

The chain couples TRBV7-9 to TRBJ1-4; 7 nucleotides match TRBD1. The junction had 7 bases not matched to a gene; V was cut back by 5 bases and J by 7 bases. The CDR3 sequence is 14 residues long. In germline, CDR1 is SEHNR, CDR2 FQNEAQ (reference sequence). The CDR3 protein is CASSTRQGGEKLFF. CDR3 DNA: TGTGCCAGCAGCACCCGACAGGGAGGTGAAAAACTGTTTTTT.

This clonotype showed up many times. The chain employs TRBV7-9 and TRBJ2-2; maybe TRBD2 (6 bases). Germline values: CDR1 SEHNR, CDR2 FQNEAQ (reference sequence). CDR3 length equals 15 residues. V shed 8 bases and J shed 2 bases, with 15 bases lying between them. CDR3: CASGRGGTNTGELFF. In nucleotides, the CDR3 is TGTGCCAGCGGCCGAGGTGGGACTAACACCGGGGAGCTGTTTTTT.

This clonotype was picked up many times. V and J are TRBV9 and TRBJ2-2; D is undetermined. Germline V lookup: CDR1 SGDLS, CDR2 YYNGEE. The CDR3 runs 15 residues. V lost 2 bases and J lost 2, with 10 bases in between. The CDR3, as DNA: TGTGCCAGCAGCGTCAGTGACATCAACACCGGGGAGCTGTTTTTT. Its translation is CASSVSDINTGELFF.

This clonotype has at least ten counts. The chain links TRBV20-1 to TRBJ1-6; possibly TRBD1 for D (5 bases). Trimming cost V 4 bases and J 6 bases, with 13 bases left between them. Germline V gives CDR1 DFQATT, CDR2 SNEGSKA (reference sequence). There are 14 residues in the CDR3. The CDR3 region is CSATGTYSNSPLHF. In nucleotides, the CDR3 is TGCAGTGCTACAGGGACCTACTCTAATTCACCCCTCCACTTT.

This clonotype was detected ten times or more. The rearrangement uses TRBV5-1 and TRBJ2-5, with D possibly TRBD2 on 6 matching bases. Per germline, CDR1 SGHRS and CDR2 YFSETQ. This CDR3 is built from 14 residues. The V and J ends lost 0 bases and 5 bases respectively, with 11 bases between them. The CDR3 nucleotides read TGCGCCAGCAGCTTGGACAGCCGGGGGGAGACCCAGTACTTC. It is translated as CASSLDSRGETQYF.